The rows below give T cell receptor beta chains drawn from one sample of a study of neurological immune-mediated disorders. TCRdb processed the 5' RACE reads anew with MiXCR; each CDR3 protein has one entry. The repertoire holds more than 100,000 distinct CDR3 sequences, with 10% to 12% as singletons. The sequencing sample was made of PBMCs. The receptors were gathered from a female donor with HTLV-1-associated myelopathy (HAM/TSP). CDR3s include the opening cysteine and the closing phenylalanine or tryptophan. The order of the fields is D gene, V gene, clone size, J gene, CDR3 protein, CDR3 DNA. A D gene is named only where the DNA matches it firmly. Not all rows give a size; the values are once, few, many and, for expanded clones, a class.

d_gene: -
v_gene: TRBV7-9
abundance: many
j_gene: TRBJ2-3
CDR3aa: CASSKSASTDTQYF
CDR3nt: TGTGCCAGCAGCAAAAGCGCTAGCACAGATACGCAGTATTTT

d_gene: -
v_gene: TRBV29-1
abundance: many
j_gene: TRBJ2-1
CDR3aa: CSVGPRRDEQFF
CDR3nt: TGCAGCGTTGGGCCCCGAAGGGATGAGCAGTTCTTC

d_gene: TRBD1
v_gene: TRBV5-5
abundance: -
j_gene: TRBJ1-5
CDR3aa: CASSMIDRGPQPQNF
CDR3nt: TGTGCCAGCAGCATGATTGACAGGGGGCCTCAGCCCCAGAATTTT

d_gene: -
v_gene: TRBV25-1
abundance: many
j_gene: TRBJ1-2
CDR3aa: CASSINNYGYTF
CDR3nt: TGTGCCAGCAGTATTAATAACTATGGCTACACCTTC

d_gene: TRBD1
v_gene: TRBV5-6
abundance: -
j_gene: TRBJ2-7
CDR3aa: CASSFPGQGHNEQYF
CDR3nt: TGTGCCAGCAGCTTCCCGGGACAGGGACACAACGAGCAGTACTTC

d_gene: -
v_gene: TRBV3-1
abundance: many
j_gene: TRBJ1-1
CDR3aa: CASSQGWGEFSEAFF
CDR3nt: TGTGCCAGCAGCCAAGGGTGGGGGGAATTTTCTGAAGCTTTCTTT

d_gene: -
v_gene: TRBV12-3/TRBV12-4
abundance: many
j_gene: TRBJ1-2
CDR3aa: CASSLSQSYGYTF
CDR3nt: TGTGCCAGCAGTTTAAGTCAGAGCTATGGCTACACCTTC

d_gene: -
v_gene: TRBV30
abundance: -
j_gene: TRBJ1-2
CDR3aa: CAWDRGERNSYTF
CDR3nt: TGCGCCTGGGACCGAGGGGAACGAAATAGCTACACCTTC

d_gene: TRBD2
v_gene: TRBV20-1
abundance: many
j_gene: TRBJ2-3
CDR3aa: CSARMGGNTQYF
CDR3nt: TGCAGTGCTAGAATGGGGGGGAATACGCAGTATTTT

d_gene: -
v_gene: TRBV28
abundance: many
j_gene: TRBJ2-7
CDR3aa: CASSLRRVEQYF
CDR3nt: TGTGCCAGCAGTCTTCGTCGTGTCGAGCAGTACTTC

d_gene: TRBD2
v_gene: TRBV27
abundance: -
j_gene: TRBJ2-7
CDR3aa: CASSLSAGGDYEQYF
CDR3nt: TGTGCCAGCAGTTTATCGGCGGGGGGCGACTACGAGCAGTACTTC

d_gene: -
v_gene: TRBV12-3/TRBV12-4
abundance: few
j_gene: TRBJ1-6
CDR3aa: CASAREGSPLHF
CDR3nt: TGTGCCAGCGCCAGGGAAGGTTCACCCCTCCACTTT